This T cell receptor (beta chain) was observed in a study of shared clonotypes between healthy human individuals. Regarding the study as a whole: Depth was large, yet rarefaction showed that sorted-subset sequencing was incomplete. Clonotypes shared by all four sorted-subset donors had higher generation probabilities than non-shared clonotypes. Clonotypes that were shared across a handful of donors made up 4.5% to 5% of naive CD4 clonotypes.

Once extracted for a subset, genomic DNA was divided evenly among several immunoSEQ plates. Method: immunoSEQ multiplex PCR; TCRdb's copy keeps in-frame clones and lacks some. The table has 450,000 to 700,000 clones, less than 97% seen once. A single count supports this clone. As yet, its antigen is unknown. Naive CD8 cells were CD45RO-negative, positively selected for CCR7, excluding terminally differentiated effector memory CD45RA+ cells. This CDR3 contains 17 residues. With V trimmed by 5 bases and J by 0 bases, 13 bases remained unmatched. From germline, CDR1 is MDHEN and CDR2 SYDVKM. Input material: naive CD8+ T cells sorted from blood. The TCR originated in a woman aged 25 to 45 in good health. The chain uses TRBV28 and TRBJ2-7; TRBD1 matches 7 bases. The CDR3 DNA is TGTGCCAGCAGTACCCAACCTCACAGGGGTTACTCCTACGAGCAGTACTTC. Translating it yields CASSTQPHRGYSYEQYF.